Given below is one T cell receptor (beta chain) in context. The data derive from a study of blood T cell repertoires in COVID-19. Participant age was roughly 18 to 95 years, and participants resided in approximately 24 US areas. The CDR3 consists of 16 residues. CDR1 LGHNA and CDR2 YNFKEQ come from the germline V gene. The ends were cut back, 0 bases at V and 3 bases at J, with 11 bases in the middle. Profiling relied on immunoSEQ multiplex PCR, and the TCRdb table lists in-frame clones only, not all of them. In the table there are hundreds of thousands of clones, roughly 89% of which are singletons. V is TRBV4-2 and J is TRBJ2-2, with D maybe TRBD2 (5 bases). This clonotype was sampled from a woman in her 50s who had recovered from COVID-19. The source material was PBMCs or T cells enriched from blood (not recorded which). The CDR3 nucleotides read TGTGCCAGCAGCCAAGAACCCCACGGGGACACCGGGGAGCTGTTTTTT. Translating it yields CASSQEPHGDTGELFF.